Many counts were recorded for the clone carrying this T cell receptor beta chain. No antigen is known for it. There are 14 residues in the CDR3. V was trimmed by 3 bases and J by 4 bases, leaving 12 bases between them. From germline, CDR1 is DFQATT and CDR2 SNEGSKA (reference sequence). This specimen comes from a study of T cell repertoires in cytomegalovirus infection. Across the study: An indication of both CMV infection and matching HLA type came from public TCR beta signatures. Findings and limits, study-wide: Accumulated public TCR beta family frequency recognized individuals carrying CMV together with the relevant HLA. HLA-C-restricted CMV-specific TCR beta clonotypes were dominant in the ex vivo response.

TCRdb re-called the reads through MiXCR, storing one row per CDR3 protein. The table includes about 260,000 distinct CDR3 sequences, roughly an eighth detected once. Sequenced: PBMCs. This chain links TRBV20-1 with TRBJ2-2; D possibly matches TRBD1 or TRBD2 (5 bases each). The clonotype comes from a human donor in good health (CMV status not recorded). Some clones in this sample may be carry-over from other donors' samples. The CDR3 sequence is CSASFSGSTGELFF. CDR3 nucleotide sequence: TGCAGTGCTAGTTTTTCAGGGAGCACCGGGGAGCTGTTTTTT.